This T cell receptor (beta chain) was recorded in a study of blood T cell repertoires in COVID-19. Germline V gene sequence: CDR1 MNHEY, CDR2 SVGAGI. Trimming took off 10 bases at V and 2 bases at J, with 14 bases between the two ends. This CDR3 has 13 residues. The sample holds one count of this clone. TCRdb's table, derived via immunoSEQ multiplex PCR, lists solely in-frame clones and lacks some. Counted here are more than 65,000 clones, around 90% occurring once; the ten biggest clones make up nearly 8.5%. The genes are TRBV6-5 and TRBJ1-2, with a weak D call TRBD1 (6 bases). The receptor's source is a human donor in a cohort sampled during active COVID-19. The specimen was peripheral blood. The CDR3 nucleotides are TGTGCCATACAGGGACGCACAAACTATGGCTACACCTTC. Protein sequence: CAIQGRTNYGYTF.